The 9 T cell receptor beta chains below all came from one sample that was sequenced in a study of T cells in Graves' hyperthyroidism and ophthalmopathy. RNA transcripts were the template for amplifying TCR beta CDR3 regions. TCR CDR3 underwent first-round RT-PCR with the HTBI primer set. Using its own MiXCR run on the multiplex PCR reads, TCRdb lists one record per CDR3 protein. The table lists roughly 700,000 distinct CDR3 sequences, 30% to 40% of them singletons. Sample: blood. Receptor source: a woman aged 40 to 50 with Graves' hyperthyroidism.

This clonotype was seen a handful of times. At one end, the junction sequence differs from germline, possibly due to a read error. This chain uses TRBV6-1 with TRBJ2-7; D is undetermined. The CDR3 totals 10 residues. CDR1 is MNHNS, CDR2 SASEGT, per germline. The CDR3 region has the DNA TGTGCCAGCAGAACCTACGAGCGGTACTTC. Its protein product is CASRTYERYF.

V gene TRBV25-1 combines with J gene TRBJ1-1, with D possibly TRBD1 on 6 matching bases. With 5 bases removed from V and 2 bases from J, the gap between germline ends came to 15 bases. The CDR3 sequence is 15 residues long. Germline loops: CDR1 MGHDK, CDR2 SYGVNS. CDR3 loop: CASSQSDRLNTEAFF. The CDR3 nucleotides are TGTGCCAGCAGTCAATCGGACAGACTAAACACTGAAGCTTTCTTT.

V usage is TRBV2 and J usage is TRBJ2-5; D may be TRBD2 (5 bases). Germline CDR1 is SNHLY and CDR2 is FYNNEI. Trimming left V 5 bases short and J 9 bases short, with 22 bases between. CDR3 size: 15 residues. The CDR3 is CASSLAPRRNQPQYF. The DNA of the CDR3 is TGTGCCAGCAGTTTAGCGCCCAGGAGGAATCAGCCCCAGTACTTC.

This clonotype appeared many times. The chain joins TRBV6-5 to TRBJ2-7; 8 bases are shared with TRBD1. Germline CDR1 MNHEY, CDR2 SVGAGI. The CDR3 loop spans 13 amino acids. The ends lost 6 bases at V and 5 bases at J; junction bases unmatched: 6. In DNA, the CDR3 is TGTGCCAGCAGCCGCGACAGGGGCCACGAGCAGTACTTC. Its protein is CASSRDRGHEQYF.

This clonotype was counted only a few times. This chain joins TRBV5-1 and TRBJ1-3, with a possible D match to TRBD1 (6 bases). Germline V gene sequence: CDR1 SGHRS, CDR2 YFSETQ. CDR3 length: 17 amino acids. The V end lost 4 bases, the J end lost 4 bases, and 21 bases lay between the germline ends. The DNA of the CDR3 is TGCGCCAGCAGCCCAACGACAGGCTTCTCGCCCGGAAACACCATATATTTT. Translation: CASSPTTGFSPGNTIYF.

This chain uses TRBV19 with TRBJ1-1, with D unclear. The V gene lost 5 bases and the J gene lost 2 bases, with 18 bases spanning the gap. The CDR3 runs 16 residues. Germline V lookup: CDR1 LNHDA, CDR2 SQIVND (reference sequence). CDR3 sequence: CASSPYTGAGNTEAFF. The CDR3 DNA is TGTGCCAGTAGTCCCTACACTGGAGCGGGAAACACTGAAGCTTTCTTT.

This clonotype was detected many times. The V call is TRBV7-2, the J call TRBJ1-1; possibly TRBD1 for D (5 bases). Trimming left V 0 bases short and J 8 bases short, with 13 bases between. CDR3 length: 14 residues. Germline CDR1 SGHTA, CDR2 FQGNSA. The CDR3 DNA follows: TGTGCCAGCAGCTTAGCGTTGAGGACAATGGAAGCTTTCTTT. Protein product: CASSLALRTMEAFF.

This clonotype was recorded once. Here the CDR3 DNA reads TGCGCCAGCGGCCTGGGACAGCACACCTCCTATGGCTACACCTTC. It codes for CASGLGQHTSYGYTF. The V and J genes are TRBV10-2 and TRBJ1-2; 7 nucleotides agree with TRBD1. The CDR3 has 15 amino acids. CDR1 and CDR2 (germline): WSHSY, SAAADI. V shed 8 bases, J shed 4 bases, and the junction held 13 bases outside the gene matches.

On this clonotype: Given a much more abundant clone one base away, this may be a read error. The gene calls are TRBV7-9 and TRBJ1-1, with a possible D match to TRBD1 (5 bases). CDR1 SEHNR and CDR2 FQNEAQ come from the germline V gene (reference sequence). The CDR3 is 16 amino acids. The V and J ends lost 1 base and 0 bases respectively, with 12 bases between them. The CDR3 here is CASSLDSIGVNTEAFF. The CDR3 coding sequence is TGTGCCAGCAGCTTAGACAGCATAGGGGTGAACACTGAAGCTTTCTTT.